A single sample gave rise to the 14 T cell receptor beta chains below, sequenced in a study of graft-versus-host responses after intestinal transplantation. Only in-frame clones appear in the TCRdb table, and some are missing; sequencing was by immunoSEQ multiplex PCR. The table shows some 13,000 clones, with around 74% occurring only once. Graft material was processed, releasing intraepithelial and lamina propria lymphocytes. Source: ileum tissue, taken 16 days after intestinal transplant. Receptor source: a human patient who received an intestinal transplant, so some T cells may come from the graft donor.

CDR3 DNA: TGTGCCTGGAGTCGGCTTAGGGAGGGAAGTGGCTACACCTTC. Residues: CAWSRLREGSGYTF. This chain links TRBV30 with TRBJ1-2, with no clear D. CDR1 GTSNPN and CDR2 SVGIG come from the germline V gene (reference sequence). The V and J ends lost 2 bases and 7 bases respectively, with 17 bases between them. CDR3 length: 14 amino acids. The whole variable domain, remainder taken from reference TRBV30 and TRBJ1-2, is SQTIHQWPATLVQPVGSPLSLECTVEGTSNPNLYWYRQAAGRGLQLLFYSVGIGQISSEVPQNLSASRPQDRQFILSSKKLLLSDSGFYLCAWSRLREGSGYTFGSGTRLTVV.

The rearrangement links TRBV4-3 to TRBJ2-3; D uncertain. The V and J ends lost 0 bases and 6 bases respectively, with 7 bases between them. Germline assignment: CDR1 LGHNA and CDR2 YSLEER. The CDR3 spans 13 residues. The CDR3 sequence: CASSQDSWDTQYF. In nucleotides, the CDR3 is TGCGCCAGCAGCCAAGATAGTTGGGATACGCAGTATTTT.

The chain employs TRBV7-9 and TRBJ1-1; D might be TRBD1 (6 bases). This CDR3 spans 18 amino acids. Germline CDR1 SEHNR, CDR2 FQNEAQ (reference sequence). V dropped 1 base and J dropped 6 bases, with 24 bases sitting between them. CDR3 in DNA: TGTGCCAGCAGCTTAGATCGGGGGGCAGGTAGCGGTTGGGCTGAAGCTTTCTTT. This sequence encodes CASSLDRGAGSGWAEAFF.

DNA of the CDR3: TGTGCCAGCAGCCAGCGGGCCCTCGGAGTCACCGGGGAGCTGTTTTTT. Translated: CASSQRALGVTGELFF. This rearrangement joins TRBV7-3 to TRBJ2-2; D may be TRBD2 (6 bases). Germline assignment: CDR1 SGHTA and CDR2 FQGTGA. V was pared by 5 bases and J by 4 bases, with 17 bases between. The CDR3 sequence is 16 residues long.

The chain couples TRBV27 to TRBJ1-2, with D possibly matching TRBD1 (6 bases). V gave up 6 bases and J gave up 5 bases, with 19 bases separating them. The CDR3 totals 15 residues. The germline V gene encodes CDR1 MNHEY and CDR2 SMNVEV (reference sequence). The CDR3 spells CASSPQVRGWYGYTF. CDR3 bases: TGTGCCAGCAGCCCACAGGTCAGGGGTTGGTATGGCTACACCTTC.

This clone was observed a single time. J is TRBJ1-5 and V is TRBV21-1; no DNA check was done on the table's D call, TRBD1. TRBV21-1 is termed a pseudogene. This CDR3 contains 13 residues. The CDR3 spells CASSKGGAQPQHF. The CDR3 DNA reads TGTGCCAGCAGCAAAGGGGGCGCTCAGCCCCAGCATTTT.

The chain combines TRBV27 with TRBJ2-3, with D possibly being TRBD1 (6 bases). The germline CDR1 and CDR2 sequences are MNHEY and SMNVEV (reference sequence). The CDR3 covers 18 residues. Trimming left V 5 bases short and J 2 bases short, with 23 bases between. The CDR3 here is CASSVHRVFYVDTDTQYF. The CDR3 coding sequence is TGTGCCAGCAGTGTTCACAGGGTATTTTATGTGGACACAGATACGCAGTATTTT.

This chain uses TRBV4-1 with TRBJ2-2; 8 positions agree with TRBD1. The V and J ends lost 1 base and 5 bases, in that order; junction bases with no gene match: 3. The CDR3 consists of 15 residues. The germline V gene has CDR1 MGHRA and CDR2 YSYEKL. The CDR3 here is CASSQGTGRTGELFF. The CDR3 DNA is TGCGCCAGCAGCCAAGGGACAGGGCGGACCGGGGAGCTGTTTTTT.

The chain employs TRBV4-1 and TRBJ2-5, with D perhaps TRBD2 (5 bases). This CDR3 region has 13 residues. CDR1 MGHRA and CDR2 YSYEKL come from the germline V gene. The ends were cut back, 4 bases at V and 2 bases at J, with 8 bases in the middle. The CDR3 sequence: CASSPLVQETQYF. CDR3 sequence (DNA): TGCGCCAGCAGCCCACTAGTTCAAGAGACCCAGTACTTC.

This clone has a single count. The CDR3 region is CASRGLAGAYTQYF. In nucleotides, the CDR3 is TGTGCCAGCAGGGGACTAGCGGGAGCTTATACGCAGTATTTT. The chain employs TRBV27 and TRBJ2-3; 14 positions match TRBD2. The V gene's germline CDR1 is MNHEY and CDR2 SMNVEV (reference sequence). The CDR3 length is 14 residues. The V segment lost 6 bases and the J segment 7 bases; nucleotides outside the gene matches: 3.

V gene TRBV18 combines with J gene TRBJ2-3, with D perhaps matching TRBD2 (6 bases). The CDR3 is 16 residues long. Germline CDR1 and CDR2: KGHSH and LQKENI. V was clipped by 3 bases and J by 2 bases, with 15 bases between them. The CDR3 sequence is CASSPNSGPHTDTQYF. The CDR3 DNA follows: TGTGCCAGCTCACCCAATAGCGGACCTCACACAGATACGCAGTATTTT.

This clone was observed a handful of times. The CDR3 sequence is CASSYLTGTINEQFF. DNA of the CDR3: TGTGCCAGCAGTTACTTGACCGGGACTATTAATGAGCAGTTCTTC. This sequence joins TRBV6-6 and TRBJ2-1, with 7 positions matching TRBD2. Trimming at V came to 1 base and at J to 7 bases, leaving 7 bases not matched to a gene. This CDR3 comprises 15 residues. Germline V gene lookup returns CDR1 MNHNY and CDR2 SVGAGI (reference sequence).

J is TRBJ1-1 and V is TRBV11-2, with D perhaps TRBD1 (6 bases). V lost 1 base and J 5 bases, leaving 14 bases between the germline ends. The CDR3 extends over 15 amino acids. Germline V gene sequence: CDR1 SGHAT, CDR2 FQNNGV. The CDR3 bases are TGTGCCAGCAGCTTAGGGCGGAACAGGGAGACTGAAGCTTTCTTT. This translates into CASSLGRNRETEAFF. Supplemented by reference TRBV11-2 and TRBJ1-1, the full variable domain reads EAGVAQSPRYKIIEKRQSVAFWCNPISGHATLYWYQQILGQGPKLLIQFQNNGVVDDSQLPKDRFSAERLKGVDSTLKIQPAKLEDSAVYLCASSLGRNRETEAFFGQGTRLTVV.

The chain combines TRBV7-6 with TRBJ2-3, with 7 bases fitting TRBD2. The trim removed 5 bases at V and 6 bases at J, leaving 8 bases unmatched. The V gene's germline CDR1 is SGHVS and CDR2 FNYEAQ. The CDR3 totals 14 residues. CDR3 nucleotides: TGTGCCAGCAGCGCACGACTAGCAGCCGATACGCAGTATTTT. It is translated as CASSARLAADTQYF.